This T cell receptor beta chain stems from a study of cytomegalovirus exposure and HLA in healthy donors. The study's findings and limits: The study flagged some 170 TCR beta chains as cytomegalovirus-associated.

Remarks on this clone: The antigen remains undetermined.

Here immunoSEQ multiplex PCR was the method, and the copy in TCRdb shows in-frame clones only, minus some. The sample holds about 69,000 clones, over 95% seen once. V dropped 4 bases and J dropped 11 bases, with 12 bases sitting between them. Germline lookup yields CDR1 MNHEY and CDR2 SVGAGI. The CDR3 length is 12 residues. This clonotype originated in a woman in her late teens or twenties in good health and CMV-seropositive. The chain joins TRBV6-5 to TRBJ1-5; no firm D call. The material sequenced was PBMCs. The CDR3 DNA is TGTGCCAGCAGTTTTTCGGGGAAGGCCCAGCATTTT. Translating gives CASSFSGKAQHF.